These 4 T cell receptor beta chains came from one sample sequenced in a study of shared clonotypes between healthy human individuals. The naive CD8 subset, CD45RO-negative cells positively selected for CCR7, excluded terminally differentiated effector memory CD45RA+ cells. Produced via immunoSEQ multiplex PCR; TCRdb's table is partial and in-frame only. The sample contains roughly 2 million clones, about 95% of which appear only once. Source material: naive CD8+ T cells sorted from blood. The receptors here all came from a man younger than 35 in good health.

CDR3 DNA: TGTGCCAGCAGTTTATTACAGAGCACAGATACGCAGTATTTT. The encoded protein is CASSLLQSTDTQYF. This chain connects TRBV28 to TRBJ2-3; D not resolved. Germline V gives CDR1 MDHEN, CDR2 SYDVKM. Trimming cost V 1 base and J 0 bases, with 5 bases left between them. This CDR3 has 14 amino acids.

The CDR3 sequence: CASSETGNGQETQYF. In nucleotides, the CDR3 is TGTGCCAGCAGTGAAACAGGGAATGGTCAAGAGACCCAGTACTTC. The chain couples TRBV9 to TRBJ2-5, with a possible D match to TRBD1 (6 bases). The CDR3 consists of 15 residues. CDR1 and CDR2 from the germline V gene are SGDLS and YYNGEE. Between the trimmed V and J ends, which lost 5 bases and 2 bases, there was a span of 16 bases.

J is TRBJ2-5 and V is TRBV5-6; 7 positions match TRBD2. Per the germline V gene, CDR1 is SGHDT and CDR2 is YYEEEE. With V trimmed by 5 bases and J by 3 bases, 13 bases remained unmatched. The CDR3 totals 16 residues. The CDR3 DNA reads TGTGCCAGCAGACACTCAACCGAGGGAGGGGAAGAGACCCAGTACTTC. It specifies CASRHSTEGGEETQYF.

The gene calls are TRBV7-9 and TRBJ2-3; maybe TRBD2 (5 bases). The CDR3 totals 16 residues. Germline V gene data show CDR1 as SEHNR and CDR2 as FQNEAQ (reference sequence). The V end lost 5 bases, the J end lost 2 bases, and 17 bases lay between the germline ends. The CDR3 loop is CASSPSPGSNTDTQYF. The CDR3 nucleotides are TGTGCCAGCAGCCCTTCTCCGGGATCTAACACAGATACGCAGTATTTT.